This T cell receptor beta chain was found in a study of OX40 agonist ivuxolimab in advanced cancers. In the study overall: Patients with prior anti-PD-1, anti-PD-L1 or anti-CTLA-4 therapy were eligible; 35% to 45% had some.

This table comes from immunoSEQ multiplex PCR, and its TCRdb copy is limited to in-frame clones, with some not included. Of more than 55,000 clones in the sample, 75% to 90% were seen once. Trimming cost V 4 bases and J 0 bases, with 11 bases left between them. Germline values: CDR1 SGHRS, CDR2 YFSETQ. CDR3 length: 14 amino acids. The chain uses TRBV5-1 and TRBJ2-7; D may be TRBD1 or TRBD2 (5 bases each). Sample: CD4+ or CD8+ T cells sorted from blood, taken in a trial of the OX40 agonist ivuxolimab. This TCR came from an adult with an advanced solid tumor such as melanoma, head and neck, liver or kidney cancer. The CDR3 DNA reads as TGCGCCAGCAGCGGGGACCCCTCCTCCTACGAGCAGTACTTC. Its protein is CASSGDPSSYEQYF.